This is a list of T cell receptor beta chains from one sample in a study of identical twins. TCRdb reprocessed the 5' RACE reads via MiXCR and lists one record per CDR3 protein. The repertoire consists of 400,000 to 550,000 distinct CDR3 sequences, with roughly 21% occurring once and the leading ten covering about 0.99%. In addition, the sample was reused for a study of T cells expressing NK-cell markers.

Sequenced input: CD4+ T cells sorted from blood. The receptors come from a woman in her late teens or twenties in good health. Each CDR3 is given with its conserved first and last residue. Each record gives: J gene, clone size, V gene, D gene, CDR3 protein, CDR3 DNA. A D gene is named only where the DNA matches it firmly. Clone size is shown for a subset of rows, as once, few, many or a class of expanded clone.

J: TRBJ2-3; size: few; V: TRBV7-3; D: TRBD1; CDR3: CASSLGTGWDTQYF; DNA: TGTGCCAGCAGCTTGGGGACAGGGTGGGATACGCAGTATTTT
J: TRBJ1-1; size: few; V: TRBV28; D: -; CDR3: CASSFPQGRNTEAFF; DNA: TGTGCCAGCAGTTTCCCACAGGGACGGAACACTGAAGCTTTCTTT
J: TRBJ1-4; size: few; V: TRBV5-1; D: -; CDR3: CASCPGPGPDEKLFF; DNA: TGCGCCAGCTGTCCGGGCCCGGGGCCCGATGAAAAACTGTTTTTT
J: TRBJ2-2; size: -; V: TRBV7-2; D: -; CDR3: CASSLLTNTGELFF; DNA: TGTGCCAGCAGCTTGCTCACTAACACCGGGGAGCTGTTTTTT
J: TRBJ1-1; size: -; V: TRBV20-1; D: -; CDR3: CSARETGRLGTEAFF; DNA: TGCAGTGCTAGGGAAACGGGACGCTTAGGAACTGAAGCTTTCTTT
J: TRBJ2-7; size: -; V: TRBV19; D: TRBD1; CDR3: CASSPDRGYYEQYF; DNA: TGTGCCAGTAGTCCCGACAGGGGATATTACGAGCAGTACTTC
J: TRBJ2-5; size: few; V: TRBV6-1; D: TRBD2; CDR3: CASGLALGWETQYF; DNA: TGTGCCAGTGGACTAGCGCTGGGGTGGGAGACCCAGTACTTC
J: TRBJ2-1; size: -; V: TRBV19; D: -; CDR3: CASSTWETYNEQFF; DNA: TGTGCCAGTAGTACGTGGGAAACCTACAATGAGCAGTTCTTC
J: TRBJ2-7; size: many; V: TRBV5-6; D: -; CDR3: CASSSRDTSYEQYF; DNA: TGTGCCAGCAGCTCCCGGGACACCTCCTACGAGCAGTACTTC
J: TRBJ1-2; size: -; V: TRBV18; D: -; CDR3: CASSPGREGYTF; DNA: TGTGCCAGCTCACCGGGCAGGGAGGGCTACACCTTC
J: TRBJ2-1; size: once; V: TRBV5-1; D: TRBD2; CDR3: CASSLATGGPYNEQFF; DNA: TGCGCCAGCAGCTTGGCTACGGGAGGCCCATACAATGAGCAGTTCTTC
J: TRBJ1-2; size: -; V: TRBV6-5; D: -; CDR3: CASSYSFGQGYGYTF; DNA: TGTGCCAGCAGTTACTCTTTCGGGCAGGGGTATGGCTACACCTTC
J: TRBJ2-1; size: few; V: TRBV12-3/TRBV12-4; D: TRBD2; CDR3: CASSRGLAGANEQFF; DNA: TGTGCCAGCAGCCGCGGACTAGCGGGGGCCAATGAGCAGTTCTTC
J: TRBJ1-1; size: -; V: TRBV20-1; D: -; CDR3: CSARTSDTEAFF; DNA: TGCAGTGCTAGAACTTCAGACACTGAAGCTTTCTTT
J: TRBJ2-3; size: -; V: TRBV10-3; D: -; CDR3: CATGAKSTDTQYF; DNA: TGTGCCACCGGAGCCAAAAGCACAGATACGCAGTATTTT
J: TRBJ2-5; size: few; V: TRBV7-2; D: -; CDR3: CASSPRYRETQYF; DNA: TGTGCCAGCAGCCCCAGATACAGGGAGACCCAGTACTTC
J: TRBJ1-3; size: -; V: TRBV9; D: -; CDR3: CASSPEGRRNTIYF; DNA: TGTGCCAGCAGCCCCGAGGGCAGACGAAACACCATATATTTT
J: TRBJ2-3; size: few; V: TRBV20-1; D: -; CDR3: CSGANTRSTDTQYF; DNA: TGCAGTGGGGCAAACACCCGAAGCACAGATACGCAGTATTTT
J: TRBJ2-7; size: -; V: TRBV6-5; D: -; CDR3: CASSYDRRGGRGDQYF; DNA: TGTGCCAGCAGTTACGATCGTCGAGGGGGAAGAGGGGATCAGTACTTC
J: TRBJ2-7; size: few; V: TRBV5-8; D: -; CDR3: CASSLALRTASYEQYF; DNA: TGTGCCAGCAGCTTGGCCTTGCGGACGGCCTCCTACGAGCAGTACTTC
J: TRBJ2-1; size: few; V: TRBV7-9; D: -; CDR3: CASSLEREQFF; DNA: TGTGCCAGCAGCTTAGAGCGGGAGCAGTTCTTC
J: TRBJ1-4; size: few; V: TRBV20-1; D: -; CDR3: CSAVSAATNEKLFF; DNA: TGCAGTGCGGTCTCGGCGGCAACTAATGAAAAACTGTTTTTT